The T cell receptor beta chain under discussion was sequenced for a study of cytomegalovirus exposure and HLA in healthy donors. The CDR3 runs to 13 residues. The PCR employed 60 Vbeta primers together with 13 Jbeta primers. Clones were sequenced by immunoSEQ multiplex PCR, and TCRdb holds only the in-frame ones, with some missing. The sample records over 100,000 clones, about 78% being singletons. The sequenced sample was PBMCs. The V gene is TRBV21-1, the J gene TRBJ1-1. TRBV21-1 is assigned pseudogene status. This TCR was sampled from a man aged 45-60 years in good health and CMV-seropositive. CDR3 amino acids: CASRFEGRTEAFF. The CDR3 DNA is TGTGCCAGCAGGTTTGAGGGTCGGACTGAAGCTTTCTTT.